Following are 17 T cell receptor beta chains from one sample sequenced in a study of blood T cell repertoires in COVID-19. Measured with immunoSEQ multiplex PCR; TCRdb has only the in-frame clones, and not every one. The table includes around 95,000 clones, approximately 90% detected once. Sequencing was carried out using peripheral blood. These receptor sequences come from a man aged 45 to 65 with acute or convalescent COVID-19.

The chain links TRBV3-1 (or the pseudogene TRBV3-2) to TRBJ1-5; D is perhaps TRBD1 (5 bases). The length of the CDR3 is 18 residues. V was pared by 1 base and J by 3 bases, with 19 bases between. Germline CDR1 LGHDT, CDR2 YNNKEL (reference sequence). CDR3 DNA sequence: TGTGCCAGCAGCCAAGCGACCTCCGGGGGTGGCAACAATCAGCCCCAGCATTTT. Its protein product is CASSQATSGGGNNQPQHF.

The chain has TRBV6-6 and TRBJ1-5; possible D gene TRBD1, 6 bases. There are 15 residues in the CDR3. Trimming left V 4 bases short and J 6 bases short, with 16 bases between. The germline CDR1 and CDR2 sequences are MNHNY and SVGAGI (reference sequence). CDR3 loop: CASSSQTGYSQPQHF. The CDR3 nucleotides read TGTGCCAGCAGTTCGCAAACAGGGTATAGTCAGCCCCAGCATTTT.

This rearrangement joins TRBV25-1 to TRBJ1-6, with 7 positions matching TRBD1. Germline CDR1 reads MGHDK; CDR2 reads SYGVNS. Germline trimming cut 2 bases from V and 8 bases from J; bases unmatched to any gene: 6. The length of the CDR3 is 15 residues. CDR3 region: CASSEPDRDYSPLHF. The CDR3 DNA is TGTGCCAGCAGTGAACCAGACAGGGACTATTCACCCCTCCACTTT.

The chain carries TRBV19 and TRBJ2-5, with a weak D call TRBD2 (5 bases). The CDR3 runs to 15 residues. The V gene lost 4 bases and the J gene lost 2 bases, with 14 bases spanning the gap. Looked up from germline, CDR1 is LNHDA and CDR2 is SQIVND (reference sequence). The CDR3 DNA sequence: TGTGCCAGTAGTACCCGAACCGGAGGACAAGAGACCCAGTACTTC. Its translation: CASSTRTGGQETQYF.

The chain is built from TRBV6-5 and TRBJ1-6; 8 positions agree with TRBD1. The V gene end was trimmed by 8 bases and the J gene end by 7 bases; junction bases not matched to a gene: 7. This CDR3 spans 14 amino acids. Germline CDR1 is MNHEY and CDR2 is SVGAGI. The CDR3 loop reads CASERGQENSPLHF. Here the CDR3 DNA reads TGTGCCAGCGAGCGGGGACAGGAAAATTCACCCCTCCACTTT.

The chain couples TRBV28 to TRBJ1-5; possible D gene TRBD1, 6 bases. The CDR3 is 15 amino acids. Germline V CDR1 and CDR2: MDHEN, SYDVKM. V lost 6 bases to trimming and J lost 1 base, with 13 bases between them. The CDR3 loop reads CASRGRDTSNQPQHF. CDR3 DNA: TGTGCCAGCAGGGGACGGGACACAAGCAATCAGCCCCAGCATTTT. The entire variable domain, with the rest obtained from reference TRBV28 and TRBJ1-5, is as follows: DVKVTQSSRYLVKRTGEKVFLECVQDMDHENMFWYRQDPGLGLRLIYFSYDVKMKEKGDIPEGYSVSREKKERFSLILESASTNQTSMYLCASRGRDTSNQPQHFGDGTRLSIL.

The J gene is TRBJ1-4, the V gene TRBV19; tentatively, D is TRBD1 (5 bases). This CDR3 is 14 amino acids long. Per germline, CDR1 LNHDA and CDR2 SQIVND (reference sequence). V was trimmed by 3 bases and J by 7 bases, leaving 12 bases between them. As DNA, the CDR3 is TGTGCCAGTAGTATCCTGACAGCCCGTGAAAAACTGTTTTTT. This sequence encodes CASSILTAREKLFF.

J is TRBJ1-6 and V is TRBV18, with D perhaps matching TRBD1 (5 bases). There are 15 residues in the CDR3. V was clipped by 0 bases and J by 9 bases, with 12 bases between them. Germline assignment: CDR1 KGHSH and CDR2 LQKENI. The CDR3 loop is CASSPPAGSGSPLHF. The CDR3 bases are TGTGCCAGCTCACCACCCGCAGGGTCCGGTTCACCCCTCCACTTT.

This clone has only one observation. V is TRBV2 and J is TRBJ2-5, with TRBD2 as a possible D gene (5 bases). Germline assignment: CDR1 SNHLY and CDR2 FYNNEI. V dropped 6 bases and J dropped 5 bases, with 13 bases sitting between them. This CDR3 has 13 amino acids. The CDR3 DNA sequence: TGTGCCAGCAGGCGGGTTCCGCGGGAGACCCAGTACTTC. This gives the protein CASRRVPRETQYF. Based on the CDR3 plus reference TRBV2 and TRBJ2-5, the full variable domain is EPEVTQTPSHQVTQMGQEVILRCVPISNHLYFYWYRQILGQKVEFLVSFYNNEISEKSEIFDDQFSVERPDGSNFTLKIRSTKLEDSAMYFCASRRVPRETQYFGPGTRLLVL.

The chain uses TRBV4-2 and TRBJ2-7; possible D gene TRBD2, 5 bases. The CDR3 totals 15 residues. Trimming left V 0 bases short and J 2 bases short, with 11 bases between. Looked up from germline, CDR1 is LGHNA and CDR2 is YNFKEQ. In DNA form, the CDR3 reads TGTGCCAGCAGCCAAGACACCAGCGGCACCTACGAGCAGTACTTC. Residues: CASSQDTSGTYEQYF.

The genes are TRBV19 and TRBJ2-7, with TRBD1 matching over 7 bases. Trimming cost V 3 bases and J 6 bases; bases outside gene matches: 8. The germline V gene has CDR1 LNHDA and CDR2 SQIVND (reference sequence). This CDR3 contains 14 residues. CDR3 region: CASSIPGQRSEQYF. CDR3 in DNA: TGTGCCAGTAGTATTCCGGGACAGAGGAGCGAGCAGTACTTC. Complete variable domain (other parts from reference TRBV19 and TRBJ2-7): DGGITQSPKYLFRKEGQNVTLSCEQNLNHDAMYWYRQDPGQGLRLIYYSQIVNDFQKGDIAEGYSVSREKKESFPLTVTSAQKNPTAFYLCASSIPGQRSEQYFGPGTRLTVT.

The chain employs TRBV24-1 and TRBJ1-2; 7 positions agree with TRBD1. Germline trimming cut 1 base from V and 4 bases from J; bases unmatched to any gene: 8. Germline V gene sequence: CDR1 KGHDR, CDR2 SFDVKD. The CDR3 extends over 16 amino acids. In nucleotides, the CDR3 is TGTGCCACCAGTGATTTTCCGACAGGGCGGATCTATGGCTACACCTTC. This sequence encodes CATSDFPTGRIYGYTF.

In its sample, this clone was seen a few times. The V gene is TRBV10-3, the J gene TRBJ1-3; tentatively, D is TRBD1 (6 bases). Germline-derived CDR1 and CDR2 are ENHRY and SYGVKD. The CDR3 spans 14 residues. Trimming cost V 8 bases and J 2 bases, with 13 bases left between them. CDR3 DNA sequence: TGTGCCATCTCACCCGGGACAACTGGAAACACCATATATTTT. Protein product: CAISPGTTGNTIYF.

This clone was seen only once. The V gene is TRBV3-1 (or the pseudogene TRBV3-2), the J gene TRBJ2-1; D is undetermined. The germline gives CDR1 LGHDT, CDR2 YNNKEL (reference sequence). V lost 0 bases and J 16 bases, leaving 13 bases between the germline ends. This CDR3 is built from 12 residues. CDR3 in DNA: TGTGCCAGCAGCCAAGATTCGGGTCTAACCTTCTTC. Translated, it gives CASSQDSGLTFF.

J is TRBJ1-1 and V is TRBV6-6; D is ambiguous. CDR1 and CDR2 from the germline V gene are MNHNY and SVGAGI (reference sequence). Trimming stripped 2 bases from V and 1 base from J, with 8 bases between. CDR3 length equals 14 residues. The CDR3: CASSYEGWNTEAFF. The CDR3 region has the DNA TGTGCCAGCAGTTACGAGGGTTGGAACACTGAAGCTTTCTTT.

In this sample, this clone turned up once. V and J are TRBV19 and TRBJ1-5, with TRBD1 identical over 11 bases. CDR3 length: 17 residues. J gave up 4 bases and V 2 bases, and 7 bases lay outside the gene matches. The V gene's germline CDR1 is LNHDA and CDR2 SQIVND (reference sequence). The CDR3 bases are TGTGCCAGTAGTATACCGGGACAGGGGGTCTCAAATCAGCCCCAGCATTTT. It specifies CASSIPGQGVSNQPQHF.

This clone was recorded once. This chain links TRBV7-8 with TRBJ1-2, with TRBD1 identical over 12 bases. V was pared by 5 bases and J by 4 bases, with 5 bases of the junction left unmatched. This CDR3 is built from 15 residues. CDR1 and CDR2 from the germline V gene are SGHVS and FQNEAQ. CDR3 protein: CASSPGTGGIYGYTF. CDR3 coding DNA: TGTGCCAGCAGCCCCGGGACAGGGGGCATCTATGGCTACACCTTC.